Reported below is one T cell receptor (beta chain). Its target is unknown. The repertoire was sequenced with immunoSEQ multiplex PCR; TCRdb's copy has only in-frame clones and lacks some. The table shows fewer than 80,000 clones, with 74% occurring only once. Trimming pared 1 base from V and 3 bases from J, leaving 14 bases between. Germline CDR1 SGHNT, CDR2 YYREEE (reference sequence). CDR3 size: 16 residues. This entry comes from a study of vaccination effects on CD4 cells after COVID-19. Study-wide context: Post-vaccine sample collection fell at a median of 72 days after the second dose.

ViraFEST used viral peptide pools to expand antigen-specific CD4+ T cells before sequencing. Isolating CD4+ T cells followed approximately nine days of culture. Each participant was administered two doses of either the BNT162b2 or the mRNA-1273 vaccine. None of the vaccinated had previously contracted SARS-CoV-2, and their nucleocapsid antibodies tested negative. Over 1.5 million PBMC per well were cultured with around 9.1 IU/ml IL-2 and 7.5 to 10 ug/ml peptides. Sample: CD4+ T cells from PBMCs cultured with HCoV-229E spike peptides, taken after COVID-19 vaccination. The chain combines TRBV5-4 with TRBJ2-4, with D perhaps matching TRBD2 (6 bases). This clonotype was sampled from a human donor who received a COVID-19 vaccine. In nucleotides, the CDR3 is TGTGCCAGCAGCTTGATGGAGGGGCGAGGCAAAAACATTCAGTACTTC. It encodes CASSLMEGRGKNIQYF.